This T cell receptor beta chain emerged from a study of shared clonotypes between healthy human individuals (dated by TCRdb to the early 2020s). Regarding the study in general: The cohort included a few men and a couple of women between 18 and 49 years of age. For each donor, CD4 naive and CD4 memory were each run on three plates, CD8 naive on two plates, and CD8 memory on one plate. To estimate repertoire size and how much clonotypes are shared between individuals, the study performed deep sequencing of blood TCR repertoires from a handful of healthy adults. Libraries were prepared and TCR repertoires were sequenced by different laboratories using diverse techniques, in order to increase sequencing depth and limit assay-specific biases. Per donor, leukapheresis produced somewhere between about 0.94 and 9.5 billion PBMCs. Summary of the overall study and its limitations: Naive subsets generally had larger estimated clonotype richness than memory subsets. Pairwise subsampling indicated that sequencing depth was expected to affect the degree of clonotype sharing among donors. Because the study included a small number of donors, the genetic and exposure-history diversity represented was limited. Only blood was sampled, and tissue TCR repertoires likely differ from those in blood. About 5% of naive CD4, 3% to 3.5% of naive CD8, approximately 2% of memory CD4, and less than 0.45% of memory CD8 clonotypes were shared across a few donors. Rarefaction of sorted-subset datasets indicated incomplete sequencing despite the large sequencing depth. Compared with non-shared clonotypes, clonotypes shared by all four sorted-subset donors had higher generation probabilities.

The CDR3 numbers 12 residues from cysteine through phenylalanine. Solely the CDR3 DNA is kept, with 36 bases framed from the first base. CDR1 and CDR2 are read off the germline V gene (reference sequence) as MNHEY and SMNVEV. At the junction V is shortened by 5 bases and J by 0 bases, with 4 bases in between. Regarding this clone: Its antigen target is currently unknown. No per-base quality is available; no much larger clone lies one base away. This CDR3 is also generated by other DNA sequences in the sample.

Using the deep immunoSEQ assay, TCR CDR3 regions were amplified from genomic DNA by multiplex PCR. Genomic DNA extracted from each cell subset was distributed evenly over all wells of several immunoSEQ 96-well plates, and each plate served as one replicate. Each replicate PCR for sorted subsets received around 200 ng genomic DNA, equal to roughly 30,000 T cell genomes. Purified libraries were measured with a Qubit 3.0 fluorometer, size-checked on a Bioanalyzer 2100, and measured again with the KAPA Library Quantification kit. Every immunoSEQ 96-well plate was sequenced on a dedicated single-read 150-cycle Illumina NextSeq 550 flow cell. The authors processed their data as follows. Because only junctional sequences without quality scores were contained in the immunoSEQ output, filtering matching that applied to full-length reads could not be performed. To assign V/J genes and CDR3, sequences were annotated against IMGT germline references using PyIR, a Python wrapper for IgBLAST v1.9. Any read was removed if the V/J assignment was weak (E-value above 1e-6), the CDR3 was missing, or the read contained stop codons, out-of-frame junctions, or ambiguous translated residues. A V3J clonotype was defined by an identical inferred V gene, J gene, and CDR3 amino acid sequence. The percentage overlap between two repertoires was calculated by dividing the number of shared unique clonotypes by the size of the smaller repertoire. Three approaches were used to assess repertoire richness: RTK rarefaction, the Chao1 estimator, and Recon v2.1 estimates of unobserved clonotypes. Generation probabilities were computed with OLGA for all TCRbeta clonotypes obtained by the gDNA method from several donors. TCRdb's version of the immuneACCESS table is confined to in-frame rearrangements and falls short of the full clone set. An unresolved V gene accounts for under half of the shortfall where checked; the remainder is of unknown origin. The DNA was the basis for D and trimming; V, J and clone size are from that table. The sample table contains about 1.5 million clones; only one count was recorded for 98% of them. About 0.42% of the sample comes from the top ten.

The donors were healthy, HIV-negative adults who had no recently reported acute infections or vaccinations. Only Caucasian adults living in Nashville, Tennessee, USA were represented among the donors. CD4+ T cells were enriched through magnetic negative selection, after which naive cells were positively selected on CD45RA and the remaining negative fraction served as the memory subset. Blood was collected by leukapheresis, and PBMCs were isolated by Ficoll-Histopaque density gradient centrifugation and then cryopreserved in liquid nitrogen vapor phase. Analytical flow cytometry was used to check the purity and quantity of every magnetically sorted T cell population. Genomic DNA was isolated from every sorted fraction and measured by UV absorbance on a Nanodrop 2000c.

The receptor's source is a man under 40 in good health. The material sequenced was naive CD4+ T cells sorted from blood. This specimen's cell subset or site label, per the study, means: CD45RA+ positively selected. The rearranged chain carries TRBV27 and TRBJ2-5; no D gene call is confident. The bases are TGTGCCAGCAGTAGAAACCAAGAGACCCAGTACTTC. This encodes CASSRNQETQYF.